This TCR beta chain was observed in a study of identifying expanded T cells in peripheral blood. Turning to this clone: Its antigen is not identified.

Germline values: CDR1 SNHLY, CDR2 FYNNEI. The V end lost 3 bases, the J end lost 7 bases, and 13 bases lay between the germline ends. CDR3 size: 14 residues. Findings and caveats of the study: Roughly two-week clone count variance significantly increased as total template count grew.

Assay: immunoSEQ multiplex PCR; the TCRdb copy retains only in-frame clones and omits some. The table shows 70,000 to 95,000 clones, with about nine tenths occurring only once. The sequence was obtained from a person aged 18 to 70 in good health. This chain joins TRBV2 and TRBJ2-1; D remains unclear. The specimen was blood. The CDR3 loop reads CASSDTVLNNEQFF. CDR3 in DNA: TGTGCCAGCAGTGATACGGTCCTTAATAATGAGCAGTTCTTC.